This T cell receptor beta chain appears in the sequencing data of a study of molecular identifiers for immune sequencing clone quantification. Study summary: In replicates, RNA from around 20,000 or 100,000 naive CD8 cells was divided five ways and four parts were sequenced.

TCRdb used MiXCR to reprocess the PCR reads, holding one entry per CDR3 protein. The sample carries approximately 680,000 distinct CDR3 sequences, 25% recorded once. The CDR3 sequence is 13 residues long. Germline V gene sequence: CDR1 MDHEN, CDR2 SYDVKM. As to this clonotype: A junction boundary mismatches the germline segment, possibly from a read error.

Sequences were obtained from naive CD8+ T cells from blood, with Jurkat cell RNA spiked in. The subset: FACS-sorted CD8+CD4-CCR7+CD45RA+ naive T cells. V is TRBV28 and J is TRBJ1-1; D may be TRBD1 (5 bases). The clonotype was recovered from a human donor in good health. Some libraries in this study had Jurkat cell RNA spiked in. DNA for the CDR3: TGTGCCAGCAGTTTATTCGGACACCCTGAGGCTTTGTTT. It is translated as CASSLFGHPEALF. Looking up the rest from reference TRBV28 and TRBJ1-1 gives the full variable domain: DVKVTQSSRYLVKRTGEKVFLECVQDMDHENMFWYRQDPGLGLRLIYFSYDVKMKEKGDIPEGYSVSREKKERFSLILESASTNQTSMYLCASSLFGHPEALFGQGTRLTVV.